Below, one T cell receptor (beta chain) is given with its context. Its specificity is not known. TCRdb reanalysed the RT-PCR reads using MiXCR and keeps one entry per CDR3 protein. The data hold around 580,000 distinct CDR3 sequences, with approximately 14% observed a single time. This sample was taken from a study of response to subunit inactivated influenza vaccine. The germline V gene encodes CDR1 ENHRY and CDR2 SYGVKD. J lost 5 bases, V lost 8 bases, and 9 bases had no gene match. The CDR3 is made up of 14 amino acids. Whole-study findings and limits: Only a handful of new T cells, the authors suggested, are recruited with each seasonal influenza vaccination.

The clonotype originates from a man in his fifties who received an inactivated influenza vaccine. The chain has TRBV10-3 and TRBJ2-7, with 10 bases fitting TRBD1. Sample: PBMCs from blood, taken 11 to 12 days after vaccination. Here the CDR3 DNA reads TGTGCCATCTCTCCGGGACAGGGGAAAAACGAGCAGTACTTC. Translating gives CAISPGQGKNEQYF.